This T cell receptor (beta chain) was sequenced in a study of blood T cells in healthy people across ages. PCR was performed a second time for about 7 to 12 cycles using a sample-barcoded 5' primer and a J-beta primer mix. From the 5' RACE reads, TCRdb called clonotypes with MiXCR, one entry per CDR3 protein. This sample has approximately 820,000 distinct CDR3 sequences, with under 55% found just once. The sequence was collected from a man aged 60 to 75 in good health. The sample comprised blood.

The CDR3 loop is CSARHVSTDTQYF. As DNA, the CDR3 is TGCAGTGCTAGACATGTCAGCACAGATACGCAGTATTTT. The V call is TRBV20-1, the J call TRBJ2-3, with D uncertain. This CDR3 has 13 residues. The germline V gene encodes CDR1 DFQATT and CDR2 SNEGSKA (reference sequence). Trimming left V 2 bases short and J 0 bases short, with 6 bases between.